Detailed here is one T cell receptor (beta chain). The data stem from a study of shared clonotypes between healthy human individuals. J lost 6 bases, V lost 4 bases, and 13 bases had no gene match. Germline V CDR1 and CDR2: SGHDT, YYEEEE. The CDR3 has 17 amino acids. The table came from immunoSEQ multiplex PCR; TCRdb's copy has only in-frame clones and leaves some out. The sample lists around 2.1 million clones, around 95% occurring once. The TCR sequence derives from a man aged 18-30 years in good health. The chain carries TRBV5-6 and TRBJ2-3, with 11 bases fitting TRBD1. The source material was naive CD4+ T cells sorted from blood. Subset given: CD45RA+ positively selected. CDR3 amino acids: CASSAIIRDRGSDTQYF. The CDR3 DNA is TGTGCCAGCAGCGCAATTATCCGGGACAGGGGGAGCGATACGCAGTATTTT.